This T cell receptor beta chain is drawn from a study of cytomegalovirus exposure and HLA in healthy donors. Study background: For the approximately 360 genotyped donors, more than 65% fell within the Caucasian-associated ancestry cluster.

Samples came from healthy bone marrow donors. The PCR was carried out with 60 Vbeta primers and 13 Jbeta primers. The protocol was immunoSEQ multiplex PCR, while the TCRdb copy is restricted to in-frame clones and leaves out a portion. The sample lists 150,000 to 200,000 clones, 75% to 80% occurring once. V was trimmed by 5 bases and J by 3 bases, leaving 17 bases between them. Per the germline V gene, CDR1 is SGHAT and CDR2 is FQNNGV. This CDR3 is built from 15 residues. Comment on this clone: Its antigen remains unknown.

Notes on the study in general: Owing to their indistinguishability, certain V segments, notably TRBV6-2 and TRBV6-3, were excluded. Links to common viral pathogens appeared, in a later analysis, for several of the most significant clusters.

Sequencing was carried out using PBMCs. This sequence originates from a middle-aged woman in good health and CMV-seropositive. The rearrangement uses TRBV11-2 and TRBJ2-7; D may be TRBD1 (6 bases). CDR3 nucleotide sequence: TGTGCCAGCAGCCCCGCGACAGGCGAAATCTACGAGCAGTACTTC. It codes for CASSPATGEIYEQYF.